A selection of T cell receptor beta chains follows, all from one sample in a study of blood T cell repertoires in COVID-19. Sequencing was performed with immunoSEQ multiplex PCR; in TCRdb, only in-frame clones are kept and a portion is missing. The sample includes about 90,000 clones, 75% to 95% of them seen just once. Sequenced: peripheral blood. These receptor sequences come from a human donor with active COVID-19. The donor label of this sample is uncertain. The CDR3 runs from the conserved cysteine through the conserved F or W. The D gene is left open where the match is weak. For some rows the clone size is stated as once, few or many, or as a class when expanded; others skip it.

abundance,j_gene,v_gene,d_gene,CDR3aa,CDR3nt
NA,TRBJ2-5,TRBV29-1,NA,CSVEELRGRETQYF,TGCAGCGTTGAAGAGTTACGGGGGAGGGAGACCCAGTACTTC
NA,TRBJ2-7,TRBV19,NA,CASSATLQDSYEQYF,TGTGCCAGTAGTGCCACTTTACAGGACTCCTACGAGCAGTACTTC
NA,TRBJ1-4,TRBV10-1,TRBD1,CASTKGRTGGEKLFF,TGCGCCAGCACCAAGGGGCGGACAGGGGGGGAAAAACTGTTTTTT
few,TRBJ1-1,TRBV6-5,NA,CASSSPGDMAPVAFF,TGTGCCAGCAGCTCCCCCGGGGACATGGCGCCGGTTGCTTTCTTT
NA,TRBJ2-2,TRBV3-1/TRBV3-2,TRBD1,CASSLTGTGTGELFF,TGTGCCAGCAGCCTGACAGGGACGGGCACCGGGGAGCTGTTTTTT
NA,TRBJ1-3,TRBV19,TRBD1,CASTRFRGTGNTIYF,TGTGCCAGTACGCGTTTCAGGGGGACTGGAAACACCATATATTTT
NA,TRBJ2-7,TRBV27,TRBD1,CASSRQGALYEQYF,TGTGCCAGCAGTCGACAGGGGGCCCTTTACGAGCAGTACTTC
NA,TRBJ2-3,TRBV5-5,NA,CASRPTRTSTDTQYF,TGTGCCAGCAGGCCAACTAGGACTAGCACAGATACGCAGTATTTT
NA,TRBJ2-5,TRBV5-1,TRBD2,CASIERGGGETQYF,TGCGCCAGCATAGAGCGGGGGGGCGGAGAGACCCAGTACTTC
NA,TRBJ2-7,TRBV5-1,NA,CASSLEGDTFYEQYF,TGCGCCAGCAGCTTGGAGGGGGACACCTTCTACGAGCAGTACTTC
NA,TRBJ1-3,TRBV6-6,NA,CASSLDSSGNTIYF,TGTGCCAGCAGTTTGGACAGCTCTGGAAACACCATATATTTT
NA,TRBJ2-3,TRBV27,NA,CASSYSLRDTQYF,TGTGCCAGCAGCTATTCGCTCCGAGATACGCAGTATTTT
NA,TRBJ2-7,TRBV6-2/TRBV6-3,TRBD1,CASSYPTGDYEQYF,TGTGCCAGCAGTTACCCCACAGGGGACTACGAGCAGTACTTC
NA,TRBJ2-5,TRBV7-6,TRBD2,CASSWEGNGGETQYF,TGTGCCAGCAGCTGGGAGGGAAACGGGGGAGAGACCCAGTACTTC
NA,TRBJ1-4,TRBV2,NA,CASLVEGNTNEKLFF,TGTGCCAGCTTGGTTGAGGGCAACACTAATGAAAAACTGTTTTTT
NA,TRBJ1-4,TRBV21-1,NA,CASSKARDRGGEKLFF,TGTGCCAGCAGCAAAGCCCGGGACAGGGGGGGCGAAAAACTGTTTTTT
NA,TRBJ1-4,TRBV27,NA,CASKAWGATNEKLFF,TGTGCCAGCAAAGCATGGGGCGCAACTAATGAAAAACTGTTTTTT
once,TRBJ1-1,TRBV12-3/TRBV12-4,NA,CASTFRVGTEAFF,TGTGCCAGCACCTTCAGGGTTGGGACTGAAGCTTTCTTT
NA,TRBJ1-4,TRBV6-5,NA,CASGAGLNEKLFF,TGTGCCAGCGGGGCAGGGCTTAATGAAAAACTGTTTTTT
NA,TRBJ1-2,TRBV2,TRBD1,CASSGPRRQGAGGYTF,TGTGCCAGCAGTGGCCCGAGACGCCAGGGGGCCGGTGGCTACACCTTC
NA,TRBJ2-5,TRBV7-2,NA,CASSPRRGFQETQYF,TGTGCCAGCAGTCCCCGACGGGGGTTCCAAGAGACCCAGTACTTC
NA,TRBJ1-6,TRBV12-2,NA,CASRLGTEPGNSPLHF,TGTGCAAGTCGCCTGGGGACAGAACCGGGGAATTCACCCCTCCACTTT
NA,TRBJ1-3,TRBV2,NA,CASSGSGFGNTIYF,TGTGCCAGCAGTGGTTCAGGGTTTGGAAACACCATATATTTT
NA,TRBJ2-7,TRBV4-3,NA,CASSQSSGTPYEQYF,TGCGCCAGCAGCCAATCCTCGGGGACTCCCTACGAGCAGTACTTC
NA,TRBJ1-2,TRBV24-1,NA,CATSRGAGYGYTF,TGTGCCACCAGTCGCGGGGCCGGCTATGGCTACACCTTC
few,TRBJ1-6,TRBV9,NA,CASSVRSYNSPLHF,TGTGCCAGCAGCGTGCGCTCCTATAATTCACCCCTCCACTTT
NA,TRBJ1-1,TRBV6-2/TRBV6-3,NA,CASSYPSTGRNTEAFF,TGTGCCAGCAGTTACCCATCTACAGGGAGGAACACTGAAGCTTTCTTT
few,TRBJ1-2,TRBV28,NA,CASSPLLGGGHGYTF,TGTGCCAGCAGTCCGCTGCTAGGCGGGGGGCATGGCTACACCTTC
NA,TRBJ2-1,TRBV18,TRBD1,CASSPLTGKGDNEQFF,TGTGCCAGCTCACCACTGACAGGGAAAGGGGACAATGAGCAGTTCTTC
NA,TRBJ2-5,TRBV7-8,NA,CASSLAIAPRGSQETQYF,TGTGCCAGCAGCTTAGCGATCGCACCCCGAGGGAGCCAAGAGACCCAGTACTTC
few,TRBJ2-7,TRBV12-5,NA,CASGFAASRQESYEQYF,TGTGCTAGTGGTTTCGCGGCATCAAGACAGGAATCCTACGAGCAGTACTTC
NA,TRBJ1-2,TRBV19,TRBD1,CASTEILRGLNYGYTF,TGTGCCAGTACCGAAATACTCAGGGGGCTCAACTATGGCTACACCTTC
NA,TRBJ1-1,TRBV5-1,NA,CASSPSVNTEAFF,TGCGCCAGCAGTCCCTCAGTGAACACTGAAGCTTTCTTT
NA,TRBJ1-1,TRBV5-4,NA,CASTLTGPAWNTEAFF,TGTGCCAGCACCTTAACAGGACCCGCCTGGAACACTGAAGCTTTCTTT
few,TRBJ1-2,TRBV3-1/TRBV3-2,NA,CASSQDPRPGYGYTF,TGTGCCAGCAGCCAAGATCCCAGACCGGGCTATGGCTACACCTTC
NA,TRBJ1-6,TRBV6-5,NA,CASSSRGSNSPLHF,TGTGCCAGCAGTTCGAGAGGCTCGAATTCACCCCTCCACTTT
NA,TRBJ2-2,TRBV6-4,NA,CASSDSPETGELFF,TGTGCCAGCAGTGACTCACCAGAAACCGGGGAGCTGTTTTTT
once,TRBJ2-7,TRBV5-5,TRBD1,CASSFDRGREQYF,TGTGCCAGCAGCTTCGACAGGGGGCGCGAGCAGTACTTC
NA,TRBJ2-7,TRBV19,TRBD2,CASSVGLADPYEQYF,TGTGCCAGTAGTGTGGGGCTAGCGGACCCCTACGAGCAGTACTTC
NA,TRBJ2-1,TRBV28,TRBD2,CASNSAGGGNEQFF,TGTGCCAGCAACTCGGCGGGGGGCGGCAATGAGCAGTTCTTC
once,TRBJ1-1,TRBV6-5,NA,CASSYSTGWNTEAFF,TGTGCCAGCAGTTACTCCACAGGGTGGAACACTGAAGCTTTCTTT
NA,TRBJ1-4,TRBV10-2,NA,CASSHGMYNEKLFF,TGCGCCAGCAGTCACGGGATGTATAATGAAAAACTGTTTTTT
NA,TRBJ2-7,TRBV6-4,TRBD2,CASSALAGASYEQYF,TGTGCCAGCAGTGCACTAGCGGGGGCGTCCTACGAGCAGTACTTC
once,TRBJ2-6,TRBV19,NA,CASSVSSGANVLTF,TGTGCCAGTAGTGTTAGCTCTGGGGCCAACGTCCTGACTTTC
NA,TRBJ1-2,TRBV19,NA,CASSKLYGYTF,TGTGCCAGTAGTAAACTCTATGGCTACACCTTC
NA,TRBJ1-2,TRBV19,TRBD1,CASSRRGQGQGRDYGYTF,TGTGCCAGTAGCAGACGGGGACAGGGTCAGGGACGGGACTATGGCTACACCTTC
NA,TRBJ2-3,TRBV3-1/TRBV3-2,NA,CASSPRDTDTQYF,TGTGCCAGCAGCCCGCGGGACACAGATACGCAGTATTTT
NA,TRBJ1-6,TRBV6-4,NA,CASSDGSGYNSPLHF,TGTGCCAGCAGTGACGGGTCGGGATACAATTCACCCCTCCACTTT
NA,TRBJ2-3,TRBV9,TRBD2,CASSVGSSGGGRVATDTQYF,TGTGCCAGCAGCGTAGGAAGTAGCGGGGGAGGGAGGGTTGCCACAGATACGCAGTATTTT
NA,TRBJ2-6,TRBV6-5,NA,CASSLGVSGANVLTF,TGTGCCAGCAGTCTAGGGGTCTCTGGGGCCAACGTCCTGACTTTC
NA,TRBJ1-4,TRBV7-6,TRBD1,CASSRNIQGAGEKLFF,TGTGCCAGCAGCCGAAACATACAGGGGGCGGGTGAAAAACTGTTTTTT
once,TRBJ1-2,TRBV11-2,NA,CASSLVRGVGYTF,TGTGCCAGCAGCTTAGTCAGGGGTGTTGGCTACACCTTC
NA,TRBJ1-1,TRBV18,NA,CASSPLMNTEAFF,TGTGCCAGCTCACCCCTAATGAACACTGAAGCTTTCTTT
NA,TRBJ1-5,TRBV2,NA,CASSGSGSNQPQHF,TGTGCCAGCAGTGGGTCCGGGAGCAATCAGCCCCAGCATTTT
once,TRBJ2-3,TRBV3-1/TRBV3-2,TRBD2,CASSSVAGGPTDTQYF,TGTGCCAGCAGCTCCGTAGCGGGGGGGCCGACAGATACGCAGTATTTT
once,TRBJ2-5,TRBV10-1,NA,CASSSEPGETQYF,TGCGCCAGCAGCTCCGAACCCGGAGAGACCCAGTACTTC
NA,TRBJ2-5,TRBV5-4,NA,CASSMGWSDQETQYF,TGTGCCAGCAGCATGGGGTGGTCGGACCAAGAGACCCAGTACTTC
NA,TRBJ2-2,TRBV27,TRBD1,CASSFGQGFGELFF,TGTGCCAGCAGTTTCGGACAGGGGTTCGGGGAGCTGTTTTTT
NA,TRBJ1-1,TRBV6-4,NA,CASSRGRNTEAFF,TGTGCCAGCAGTAGGGGGAGGAACACTGAAGCTTTCTTT